The 17 T cell receptor beta chains listed next were all sequenced from one sample in a study of blood T cell repertoires in COVID-19 (dated by TCRdb to between 2020 and 2021). Receptor amplification or capture employed the immunoSEQ multiplex PCR assay. Here the immuneACCESS table is served through TCRdb, limited to in-frame sequences with V and J called. Missing clones are a known gap in these copies; in checked studies unresolved V genes cover under half, and the rest lacks a known reason. The sample table contains 110,000 to 150,000 clones; only one count was recorded for 76% of them. The leading ten clones occupy 4.2% of the sample. The sequenced material came from peripheral blood. The receptors here all came from a man aged 60 to 69 with acute or convalescent COVID-19.

V is TRBV5-5 and J is TRBJ2-6; 7 bases fit TRBD1. The CDR3 covers 17 residues. The V gene end was trimmed by 4 bases and the J gene end by 0 bases; junction bases not matched to a gene: 7. CDR1 SGHKS and CDR2 YYEKEE come from the germline V gene (reference sequence). This CDR3 reads CASSQTGLLSGANVLTF. The CDR3 DNA is TGTGCCAGCAGCCAGACAGGGCTTCTCTCTGGGGCCAACGTCCTGACTTTC.

This clone turned up a few times. This chain connects TRBV10-1 to TRBJ2-7; tentative D call: TRBD2 (6 bases). The ends were cut back, 2 bases at V and 6 bases at J, with 11 bases in the middle. This CDR3 is 13 amino acids long. Looked up from germline, CDR1 is WNHNN and CDR2 is SYGVQD (reference sequence). The CDR3 here is CASSEGGKGEQYF. CDR3 nucleotides: TGCGCCAGCAGTGAGGGCGGGAAGGGCGAGCAGTACTTC.

This clone was detected a few times. This chain links TRBV30 with TRBJ1-3, with no clear D. CDR3 length: 13 amino acids. The germline V gene encodes CDR1 GTSNPN and CDR2 SVGIG (reference sequence). V lost 7 bases and J lost 0, with 10 bases in between. This CDR3 is CASTRLSGNTIYF. CDR3 coding DNA: TGTGCCTCCACAAGACTCTCTGGAAACACCATATATTTT.

The V call is TRBV4-2, the J call TRBJ2-7; 7 bases agree with TRBD2. Germline-derived CDR1 and CDR2 are LGHNA and YNFKEQ. J lost 8 bases, V lost 4 bases, and 14 bases had no gene match. The CDR3 is made up of 15 amino acids. The CDR3 is CASSPSGTTFMKQYF. The CDR3, as DNA: TGTGCCAGCAGCCCCTCCGGGACTACCTTTATGAAGCAGTACTTC.

V gene TRBV11-3 combines with J gene TRBJ2-2, with D possibly being TRBD1 (6 bases). Germline V lookup: CDR1 SGHNT, CDR2 YENEEA. There are 15 residues in the CDR3. V was cut by 1 base and J by 2 bases, with 8 bases left in between. This CDR3 is CASSLGGLNTGELFF. The CDR3 DNA is TGTGCCAGCAGCTTAGGGGGGCTAAACACCGGGGAGCTGTTTTTT.

The chain links TRBV27 to TRBJ2-3; a weak D match, TRBD2 (6 bases). Between the trimmed V and J ends, which lost 0 bases and 4 bases, there was a span of 8 bases. The germline V gene encodes CDR1 MNHEY and CDR2 SMNVEV (reference sequence). The CDR3 has 14 amino acids. The CDR3 region is CASSLSSGADTQYF. The DNA of the CDR3 is TGTGCCAGCAGTTTATCTAGCGGAGCAGATACGCAGTATTTT.

This chain joins TRBV5-1 and TRBJ1-4; 7 nucleotides agree with TRBD1. After removal of 4 bases from V and 5 bases from J, the junction contained 11 bases not matched to a gene. This CDR3 contains 16 residues. Germline V gene lookup returns CDR1 SGHRS and CDR2 YFSETQ. For the CDR3, the DNA is TGCGCCAGCAGCGGAAACCCGGGACAGAACAATGAAAAACTGTTTTTT. It encodes CASSGNPGQNNEKLFF. The whole variable domain, filled in from reference TRBV5-1 and TRBJ1-4, reads KAGVTQTPRYLIKTRGQQVTLSCSPISGHRSVSWYQQTPGQGLQFLFEYFSETQRNKGNFPGRFSGRQFSNSRSEMNVSTLELGDSALYLCASSGNPGQNNEKLFFGSGTQLSVL.

The chain recombines TRBV3-1 (or the pseudogene TRBV3-2) with TRBJ2-7; no clear D gene. In germline, CDR1 is LGHDT, CDR2 YNNKEL (reference sequence). The CDR3 runs 13 residues. The ends were cut back, 4 bases at V and 4 bases at J, with 11 bases in the middle. This CDR3 is CASSPAPGYEQYF. The CDR3 DNA reads as TGTGCCAGCAGCCCAGCCCCCGGGTACGAGCAGTACTTC.

This clone was found many times. The genes are TRBV2 and TRBJ1-4, with D possibly TRBD1 on 5 matching bases. Germline CDR1 and CDR2: SNHLY and FYNNEI. CDR3 size: 14 residues. The V gene lost 3 bases and the J gene lost 5 bases, with 10 bases spanning the gap. The DNA for the CDR3 is TGTGCCAGCAGTGACTGGCAGGGCAATGAAAAACTGTTTTTT. This codes for CASSDWQGNEKLFF.

CDR3 protein: CASSLAQGWETQYF. The CDR3, as DNA: TGTGCCAGCAGCTTAGCGCAGGGGTGGGAGACCCAGTACTTC. The chain recombines TRBV7-9 with TRBJ2-5, with D possibly TRBD1 on 6 matching bases. The CDR3 has 14 residues. The ends were cut back, 0 bases at V and 5 bases at J, with 10 bases in the middle. Germline V gene data show CDR1 as SEHNR and CDR2 as FQNEAQ (reference sequence). Full variable domain (remainder filled in from reference TRBV7-9 and TRBJ2-5): DTGVSQNPRHKITKRGQNVTFRCDPISEHNRLYWYRQTLGQGPEFLTYFQNEAQLEKSRLLSDRFSAERPKGSFSTLEIQRTEQGDSAMYLCASSLAQGWETQYFGPGTRLLVL.

The V gene is TRBV10-3, the J gene TRBJ2-7, with 10 nucleotides matching TRBD2. The CDR3 extends over 15 amino acids. The V and J ends lost 2 bases and 2 bases, in that order; junction bases with no gene match: 3. The germline V gene encodes CDR1 ENHRY and CDR2 SYGVKD. The DNA for the CDR3 is TGTGCCATCAGTGAGCAGACTAGCGGGCCCTACGAGCAGTACTTC. This sequence encodes CAISEQTSGPYEQYF.

The chain recombines TRBV21-1 with TRBJ2-3; the D call TRBD2 from the table was never checked on the DNA. TRBV21-1 is a recognized pseudogene. This CDR3 is built from 17 residues. The DNA for the CDR3 is TGTGCCAGCACCCGATCTAGCGGGAGGAGGAACACAGATACGCAGTATTTT. Its protein is CASTRSSGRRNTDTQYF.

The CDR3 DNA reads as TGTGCCAGCAGCTTAGGACTAGCGGGAGCGGTGGAGACCCAGTACTTC. It codes for CASSLGLAGAVETQYF. This chain joins TRBV7-9 and TRBJ2-5; TRBD2 aligns across 12 bases. With V trimmed by 1 base and J by 5 bases, 5 bases remained unmatched. The CDR3 length is 16 residues. Germline V gene data show CDR1 as SEHNR and CDR2 as FQNEAQ (reference sequence).

This clone was counted only a few times. The chain employs TRBV6-2 or TRBV6-3 and TRBJ1-3; a weak D match, TRBD1 (5 bases). The CDR3 spans 15 residues. Germline V gene lookup returns CDR1 MNHEY and CDR2 SVGEGT. V was clipped by 5 bases and J by 4 bases, with 15 bases between them. CDR3 amino acids: CASSTQAGLGNTIYF. In DNA, the CDR3 is TGTGCCAGCAGTACACAGGCCGGGTTAGGAAACACCATATATTTT.

The V gene is TRBV10-3, the J gene TRBJ2-4; D possibly corresponds to TRBD2 (6 bases). Trimming took 10 bases from V and 8 from J, leaving 21 bases between them. Germline assignment: CDR1 ENHRY and CDR2 SYGVKD. This CDR3 has 14 residues. CDR3: CATRGDSRLDIQYF. CDR3 bases: TGTGCCACCCGCGGGGACTCAAGGTTGGACATTCAGTACTTC.

The chain uses TRBV19 and TRBJ1-5, with 10 bases that match TRBD1. V was clipped by 6 bases and J by 6 bases; unmatched bases: 8. The CDR3 is made up of 15 amino acids. Germline V CDR1 and CDR2: LNHDA, SQIVND (reference sequence). The DNA of the CDR3 is TGTGCCAGTAGCCTTGGACAGGGGGATGGTCAGCCCCAGCATTTT. As protein: CASSLGQGDGQPQHF.

V is TRBV6-5 and J is TRBJ2-1; 11 nucleotides agree with TRBD1. The length of the CDR3 is 14 residues. Trimming removed 5 bases from V and 7 bases from J; junction bases left unmatched: 4. From germline, CDR1 is MNHEY and CDR2 SVGAGI. In DNA form, the CDR3 reads TGTGCCAGCAGTCCCGGGACAGGGGGGAATGAGCAGTTCTTC. It encodes CASSPGTGGNEQFF.